This TCR beta chain was documented in a study of blood T cell repertoires in COVID-19. Germline CDR1 and CDR2: KGHDR and SFDVKD. This CDR3 has 15 amino acids. Trimming removed 5 bases from V and 3 bases from J; junction bases left unmatched: 3. TCRdb keeps only in-frame clones here, not all; method: immunoSEQ multiplex PCR. The top ten clones hold 8.5% to 9% of a sample with approximately 270,000 clones, around nine tenths of them seen once. What was sequenced was peripheral blood. The chain carries TRBV24-1 and TRBJ2-1, with 10 bases that match TRBD2. This receptor was taken from a man aged 35 to 55 with active or convalescent COVID-19. The CDR3 protein is CATSGTSGGYNEQFF. CDR3 DNA sequence: TGTGCCACCAGTGGGACTAGCGGAGGCTACAATGAGCAGTTCTTC.